This T cell receptor beta chain was captured in a study of Graves' ophthalmopathy and Graves' hyperthyroidism. This clonotype was observed a handful of times. TCR beta CDR3 amplification used RNA transcripts. Investigators did first-round RT-PCR with HTBI primers, then second-round multiplex PCR. TCRdb processed the multiplex PCR reads anew with MiXCR; each CDR3 protein has one entry. This sample yields 230,000 or so distinct CDR3 sequences, of which around 50% are seen a single time; about half belongs to the top ten. The CDR3 has 20 amino acids. Trimming left V 4 bases short and J 0 bases short, with 23 bases between. Germline loops: CDR1 SGHRS, CDR2 YFSETQ. Ophthalmopathy donors' eye disease showed moderate-to-severe activity, CAS of at least 3, NOSPECS of at least 4 and duration under 3 months. In this cohort, patients with other autoimmune diseases, uncontrolled infections, pregnancy or lactation were excluded. Reliance was placed on clinical symptoms, serum thyroxine, TRAb, thyroid ultrasound and orbital computed tomography for diagnosis. What supplied the PBMCs was approximately 10 ml of fresh peripheral blood.

This chain uses TRBV5-1 with TRBJ2-6; no reliable D call. Sequenced material: peripheral blood. This receptor was identified in an adult man with Graves' ophthalmopathy. CDR3 protein: CASSNKVIFNGFSGANVLTF. The CDR3, as DNA: TGCGCCAGCAGCAATAAGGTCATATTCAACGGTTTCTCTGGGGCCAACGTCCTGACTTTC.